The entry below describes one T cell receptor (beta chain). Its antigen remains unknown. A multiplex PCR was run with 60 Vbeta primers and 13 Jbeta primers. Sequenced by immunoSEQ multiplex PCR; TCRdb stores in-frame clones only, minus some. The table shows approximately 110,000 clones, with less than 70% occurring only once. The sample belongs to a study of cytomegalovirus exposure and HLA in healthy donors. Trimming cost V 7 bases and J 5 bases; bases outside gene matches: 5. CDR1 and CDR2 (germline): SNHLY, FYNNEI. The CDR3 totals 14 residues. Study results and limitations: CMV serostatus was the sole immune exposure data available. TCR sequences were mostly rare, though some public TCRs occurred in many donors.

This chain links TRBV2 with TRBJ2-7, with TRBD2 identical over 13 bases. What was sequenced was PBMCs. The receptor was isolated from a woman in her twenties or thirties in good health and CMV-seronegative. Here the CDR3 reads CASKDGLAGDEQYF. CDR3 sequence (DNA): TGTGCCAGCAAAGATGGACTAGCGGGAGACGAGCAGTACTTC.